The clone carrying this T cell receptor beta chain was picked up a small number of times. These data are taken from a study of blood T cell repertoires in COVID-19. Study-level information: PBMCs, B-cell-depleted T cells, or T cells were the source of the cDNA or gDNA that made up the material.

Germline trimming cut 6 bases from V and 6 bases from J; bases unmatched to any gene: 9. This CDR3 region has 16 residues. Per germline, CDR1 KGHSH and CDR2 LQKENI. Authors' methods: Estimation of nucleated cell counts was performed using reference gene primer amplification. Repertoires were generated with immunoSEQ multiplex PCR, while TCRdb's copy carries only in-frame clones and drops some. Clonal size and the V and J genes are those of that table, whereas D and trimming came from the DNA. The sample records over 120,000 clones, over 85% being singletons. The specimen sequenced was peripheral blood. The V gene is TRBV18, the J gene TRBJ1-6, with 9 bases matching TRBD1. This receptor was obtained from a human donor in a cohort sampled during active COVID-19. CDR3 region: CASSHTGGPLNSPLHF. CDR3 DNA sequence: TGTGCCAGCTCCCACACAGGGGGCCCCCTTAATTCACCCCTCCACTTT.